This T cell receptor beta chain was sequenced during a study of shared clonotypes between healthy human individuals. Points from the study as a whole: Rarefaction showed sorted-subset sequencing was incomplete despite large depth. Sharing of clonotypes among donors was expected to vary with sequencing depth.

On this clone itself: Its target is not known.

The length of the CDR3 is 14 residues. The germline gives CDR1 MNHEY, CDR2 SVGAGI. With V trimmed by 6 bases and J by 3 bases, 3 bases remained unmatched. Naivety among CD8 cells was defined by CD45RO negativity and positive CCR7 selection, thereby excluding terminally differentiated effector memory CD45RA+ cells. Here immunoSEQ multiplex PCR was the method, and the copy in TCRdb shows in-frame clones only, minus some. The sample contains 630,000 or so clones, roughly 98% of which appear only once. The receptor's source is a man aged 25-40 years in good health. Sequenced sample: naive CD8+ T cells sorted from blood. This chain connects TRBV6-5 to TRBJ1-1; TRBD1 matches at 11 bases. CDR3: CASSSGQGDTEAFF. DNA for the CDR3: TGTGCCAGCAGCTCGGGACAGGGGGACACTGAAGCTTTCTTT.